The 7 T cell receptor beta chains given below trace back to one sample, sequenced in a study of blood T cell repertoires in COVID-19 (dated by TCRdb to 2018 to 2021). The library was generated by the immunoSEQ multiplex PCR assay. Sourced from immuneACCESS, this table was stored by TCRdb with only in-frame sequences that have V and J called. A share of the clones is absent; for the studies checked, an unresolved V gene accounts for under half, and the remainder has no known explanation. The sample table contains about 230,000 clones; only one count was recorded for roughly 88% of them. The ten largest account for 1.4% of the sample. Sequencing used peripheral blood. All receptors derive from a woman aged 40-49 years who had recovered from COVID-19.

With respect to this clone: A much larger clone sits a single nucleotide away, making a read error possible. The chain links TRBV11-3 to TRBJ2-5; no clear D. V was clipped by 0 bases and J by 2 bases, with 4 bases between them. Per germline, CDR1 SGHNT and CDR2 YENEEA. The CDR3 is made up of 13 amino acids. DNA of the CDR3: TGTGCCAGCAGCTTAGACGGGCAAGAGACCCAGTACTTC. Encoded protein: CASSLDGQETQYF.

There are a few counts of this clone. The V gene is TRBV6-2 or TRBV6-3, the J gene TRBJ2-2, with unresolved D. V lost 5 bases to trimming and J lost 5 bases, with 3 bases between them. This CDR3 comprises 11 residues. CDR1 MNHEY and CDR2 SVGEGT come from the germline V gene. In nucleotides, the CDR3 is TGTGCCAGCAGTCAGACCGGGGAGCTGTTTTTT. The encoded protein is CASSQTGELFF.

About this clone itself: This specimen includes other DNA sequences encoding the same CDR3. This chain connects TRBV5-1 to TRBJ1-6, with 9 bases lining up with TRBD1. Looked up from germline, CDR1 is SGHRS and CDR2 is YFSETQ. The CDR3 has 15 residues. V lost 4 bases and J lost 7; bases outside the gene matches: 6. CDR3 in amino acids: CASSLRTGVNSPLHF. In DNA, the CDR3 is TGCGCCAGCAGCCTTAGGACAGGGGTGAATTCACCCCTCCACTTT.

The rearrangement joins TRBV11-2 to TRBJ2-7, with TRBD2 matching over 9 bases. The J segment lost 2 bases and the V segment lost 1 base, leaving 3 bases of the junction unmatched. This CDR3 is built from 15 residues. Germline loops: CDR1 SGHAT, CDR2 FQNNGV. The CDR3 nucleotides are TGTGCCAGCAGCTTAGCTAGCGGGGACACCTACGAGCAGTACTTC. As protein: CASSLASGDTYEQYF.

V gene TRBV15 combines with J gene TRBJ1-4; no definite D call. Trimming shortened V by 8 bases and J by 6 bases, and 10 bases separated the two germline ends. Germline assignment: CDR1 LNHNV and CDR2 YYDKDF (reference sequence). The CDR3 sequence is 12 residues long. The CDR3 region is CATRGGYEKLFF. The CDR3 DNA is TGTGCCACCCGAGGCGGCTATGAAAAACTGTTTTTT.

The genes are TRBV9 and TRBJ1-3, with D possibly TRBD1 on 6 matching bases. V was cut by 4 bases and J by 1 base, with 15 bases left in between. Per germline, CDR1 SGDLS and CDR2 YYNGEE. This CDR3 is built from 16 residues. CDR3 sequence: CASSPSMTGSGNTIYF. The DNA for the CDR3 is TGTGCCAGCAGCCCTAGCATGACAGGATCTGGAAACACCATATATTTT.

This rearrangement joins TRBV4-2 to TRBJ2-2; 9 bases are a match to TRBD1. Germline V CDR1 and CDR2: LGHNA, YNFKEQ. The CDR3 runs 20 residues. The trim removed 0 bases at V and 4 bases at J, leaving 15 bases unmatched. This CDR3 reads CASSQDFFDRGQGRTGELFF. In nucleotides, the CDR3 is TGTGCCAGCAGCCAAGATTTCTTTGACCGCGGACAGGGGCGCACCGGGGAGCTGTTTTTT.